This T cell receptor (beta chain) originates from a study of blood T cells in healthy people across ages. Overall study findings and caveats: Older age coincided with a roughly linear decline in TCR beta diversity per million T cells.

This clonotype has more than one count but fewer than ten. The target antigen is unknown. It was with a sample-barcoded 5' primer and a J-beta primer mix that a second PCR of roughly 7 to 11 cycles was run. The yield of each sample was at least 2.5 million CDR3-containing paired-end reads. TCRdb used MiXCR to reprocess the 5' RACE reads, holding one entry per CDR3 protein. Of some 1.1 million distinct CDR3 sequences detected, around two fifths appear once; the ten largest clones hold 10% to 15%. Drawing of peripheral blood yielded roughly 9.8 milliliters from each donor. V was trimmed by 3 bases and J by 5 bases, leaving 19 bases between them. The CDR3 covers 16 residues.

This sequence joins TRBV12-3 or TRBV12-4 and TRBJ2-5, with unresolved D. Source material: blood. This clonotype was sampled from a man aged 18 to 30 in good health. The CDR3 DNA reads TGTGCCAGCAGTTTCAACGGGTTCGGAACCGGGGAGACCCAGTACTTC. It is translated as CASSFNGFGTGETQYF.